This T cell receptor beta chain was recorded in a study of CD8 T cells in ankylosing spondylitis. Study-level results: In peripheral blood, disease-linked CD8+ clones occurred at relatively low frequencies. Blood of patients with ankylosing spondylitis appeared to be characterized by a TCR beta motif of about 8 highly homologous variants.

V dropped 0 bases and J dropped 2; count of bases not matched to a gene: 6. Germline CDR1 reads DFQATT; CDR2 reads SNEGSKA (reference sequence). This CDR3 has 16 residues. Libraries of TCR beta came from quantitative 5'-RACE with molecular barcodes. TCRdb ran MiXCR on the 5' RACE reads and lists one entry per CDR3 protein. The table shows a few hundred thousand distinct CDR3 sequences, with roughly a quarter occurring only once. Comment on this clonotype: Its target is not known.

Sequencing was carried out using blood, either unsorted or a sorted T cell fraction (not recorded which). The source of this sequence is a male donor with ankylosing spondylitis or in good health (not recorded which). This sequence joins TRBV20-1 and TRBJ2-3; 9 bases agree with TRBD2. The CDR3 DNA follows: TGCAGTGCTAGAGACGTAGCGGGGGCTCACACAGATACGCAGTATTTT. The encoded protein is CSARDVAGAHTDTQYF.